The 18 T cell receptor beta chains below come from one sample, sequenced in a study of vaccination effects on CD4 cells after COVID-19. Repertoires were generated with immunoSEQ multiplex PCR, while TCRdb's copy carries only in-frame clones and drops some. Seen here are around 81,000 clones, around four fifths observed once, and the top ten hold roughly 1.1%. These receptors' targets are unknown. Before sequencing, viral peptide pools were used by the ViraFEST assay to expand antigen-specific CD4+ T cells. An approximately 10-day culture period preceded the isolation of CD4+ T cells. Participants were vaccinated with two doses of either the BNT162b2 or mRNA-1273 vaccine. Source: CD4+ T cells from PBMCs cultured with HCoV-OC43 spike peptides, taken after COVID-19 vaccination. Subset described: HCoV-OC43 spike overlapping peptide pool stimulation. Every receptor here comes from a human donor who received a COVID-19 vaccine.

This rearrangement joins TRBV24-1 to TRBJ2-3, with D possibly matching TRBD2 (6 bases). The CDR3 totals 18 residues. Per the germline V gene, CDR1 is KGHDR and CDR2 is SFDVKD. Trimming removed 2 bases at V and 2 bases at J, with 19 bases between. This CDR3 is CATSDSPGRENPTDTQYF. The CDR3 coding sequence is TGTGCCACCAGTGATTCGCCGGGACGGGAGAATCCCACAGATACGCAGTATTTT.

The chain recombines TRBV5-6 with TRBJ1-3, with no clear D. Germline CDR1 and CDR2: SGHDT and YYEEEE. V was pared by 1 base and J by 0 bases, with 5 bases between. The CDR3 has 14 residues. CDR3 amino acids: CASSLTHSGNTIYF. The CDR3 nucleotides are TGTGCCAGCAGCTTGACGCACTCTGGAAACACCATATATTTT.

This clone was seen only a few times. This chain links TRBV19 with TRBJ2-4; the D is unclear. With 11 bases removed from V and 0 bases from J, the gap between germline ends came to 26 bases. This CDR3 comprises 18 residues. CDR1 is LNHDA, CDR2 SQIVND, per germline (reference sequence). For the CDR3, the DNA is TGTGCCCCCTGGAGAACTCAGGTAATTCCACTAGCCAAAAACATTCAGTACTTC. It encodes CAPWRTQVIPLAKNIQYF.

V gene TRBV28 combines with J gene TRBJ1-5; possibly TRBD1 for D (5 bases). CDR1 and CDR2 (germline): MDHEN, SYDVKM. The length of the CDR3 is 15 residues. Between the trimmed V and J ends, which lost 6 bases and 1 base, there was a span of 13 bases. CDR3 coding DNA: TGTGCCAGCAGGCTCAGGGTAGGGAGCAATCAGCCCCAGCATTTT. Its protein product is CASRLRVGSNQPQHF.

This clone was counted a single time. This chain's CDR3 is CATSDLNPGISSNQPQHF. CDR3 DNA: TGTGCCACCAGTGATTTGAATCCGGGGATTTCCAGCAATCAGCCCCAGCATTTT. The chain couples TRBV24-1 to TRBJ1-5, with D unresolved. From germline, CDR1 is KGHDR and CDR2 SFDVKD. The ends were cut back, 0 bases at V and 1 base at J, with 15 bases in the middle. The CDR3 contains 18 residues.

The chain employs TRBV2 and TRBJ2-6; D gene unclear. From germline, CDR1 is SNHLY and CDR2 FYNNEI. V was clipped by 4 bases and J by 0 bases, with 7 bases between them. The CDR3 has 15 amino acids. In DNA form, the CDR3 reads TGTGCCAGCAGTGGAATATTCTCTGGGGCCAACGTCCTGACTTTC. Translated, it gives CASSGIFSGANVLTF.

The chain carries TRBV19 and TRBJ2-5; D may correspond to TRBD1 or TRBD2 (5 bases each). This CDR3 has 14 residues. Deletions cut 6 bases from V and 4 bases from J, with 15 bases between. CDR1 and CDR2 (germline): LNHDA, SQIVND (reference sequence). The CDR3 coding sequence is TGTGCCAGTAGCAGAGGGGTTTATGGAGAGACCCAGTACTTC. This sequence encodes CASSRGVYGETQYF.

The chain is built from TRBV29-1 and TRBJ1-4; a weak D match, TRBD1 (5 bases). The V end was cut by 6 bases, the J end by 3 bases, with 11 bases between. The CDR3 has 13 residues. Germline CDR1 is SQVTM and CDR2 is ANQGSEA. CDR3 amino acids: CSVGRTPNEKLFF. The CDR3 DNA reads TGCAGCGTCGGTCGGACACCTAATGAAAAACTGTTTTTT.

The chain has TRBV11-1 and TRBJ2-7; the D gene is possibly TRBD1 (5 bases). CDR3 length equals 13 residues. CDR1 is SGHAT and CDR2 is FQDESV in the germline V gene (reference sequence). Trimming pared 2 bases from V and 5 bases from J, leaving 10 bases between. The CDR3, as DNA: TGTGCCAGCAGCTTATCATCAGGGCACGAGCAGTACGTC. It yields the protein CASSLSSGHEQYV.

V gene TRBV12-3 or TRBV12-4 combines with J gene TRBJ2-3; no definite D call. The CDR3 consists of 12 residues. Between the trimmed V and J ends, which lost 2 bases and 8 bases, there was a span of 8 bases. This chain's CDR3 is CASSLLVGTQYF. CDR3 DNA: TGTGCCAGCAGTTTACTGGTGGGTACGCAGTATTTT.

The rearrangement uses TRBV7-8 and TRBJ2-3, with D possibly being TRBD2 (7 bases). CDR1 and CDR2 (germline): SGHVS, FQNEAQ. The CDR3 extends over 15 amino acids. Trimming took 2 bases from V and 5 from J, leaving 14 bases between them. CDR3 bases: TGTGCCAGCAGCTTACGGGGGGCCAGTATAGATACGCAGTATTTT. Its protein is CASSLRGASIDTQYF.

CDR3 region: CASSLVGPVGLGYTF. The CDR3 nucleotides read TGTGCCAGCAGCTTAGTGGGCCCCGTTGGACTTGGCTACACCTTC. The genes are TRBV7-2 and TRBJ1-2; D gene uncertain. The CDR3 runs to 15 residues. The germline V gene encodes CDR1 SGHTA and CDR2 FQGNSA. V was clipped by 1 base and J by 7 bases, with 16 bases between them.

This clone was counted only a few times. The chain has TRBV2 and TRBJ2-2; TRBD2 is a possible D gene (5 bases). The CDR3 sequence is 16 residues long. Germline CDR1 reads SNHLY; CDR2 reads FYNNEI. V was trimmed by 1 base and J by 0 bases, leaving 9 bases between them. The CDR3, as DNA: TGTGCCAGCAGTGAAGAGGGCGGGTCGAACACCGGGGAGCTGTTTTTT. Translating gives CASSEEGGSNTGELFF.

This chain joins TRBV5-1 and TRBJ1-1; 7 bases fit TRBD1. The V gene end was trimmed by 4 bases and the J gene end by 3 bases; junction bases not matched to a gene: 9. This CDR3 is 15 amino acids long. Germline assignment: CDR1 SGHRS and CDR2 YFSETQ. CDR3 nucleotide sequence: TGCGCCAGCAGCCCGAGGACAGGTGGGGACACTGAAGCTTTCTTT. It codes for CASSPRTGGDTEAFF.

The table lists this clone with a count of one. This chain uses TRBV29-1 with TRBJ2-3, with 7 bases identical to TRBD1. Trimming took 7 bases from V and 6 from J; bases not matched to a gene: 13. This CDR3 is 14 amino acids long. Germline V gene lookup returns CDR1 SQVTM and CDR2 ANQGSEA. Here the CDR3 DNA reads TGCAGCGCGGCCAGGGGGAACGTGGCTGATACGCAGTATTTT. The encoded protein is CSAARGNVADTQYF.

This sequence joins TRBV6-5 and TRBJ2-6; D is undetermined. In germline, CDR1 is MNHEY, CDR2 SVGAGI. Trimming cost V 4 bases and J 2 bases, with 9 bases left between them. CDR3 length equals 15 residues. The CDR3 spells CASSSARPGANVLTF. The CDR3 nucleotides read TGTGCCAGCAGTTCGGCCAGACCTGGGGCCAACGTCCTGACTTTC.

V and J are TRBV30 and TRBJ2-2; 12 nucleotides align to TRBD1. The CDR3 totals 16 residues. V lost 4 bases and J lost 2; bases outside the gene matches: 5. Germline CDR1 reads GTSNPN; CDR2 reads SVGIG (reference sequence). The CDR3 sequence is CAWNRDRGPNTGELFF. The CDR3 DNA reads TGTGCCTGGAACCGGGACAGGGGGCCCAACACCGGGGAGCTGTTTTTT.

The V and J genes are TRBV7-9 and TRBJ1-1, with a tentative D call TRBD1 (5 bases). The CDR3 has 15 amino acids. Germline CDR1 SEHNR, CDR2 FQNEAQ (reference sequence). Trimming removed 8 bases from V and 4 bases from J, with 20 bases in between. The CDR3 reads CASGKMGPQGTEAFF. In DNA, the CDR3 is TGTGCCAGCGGCAAAATGGGGCCCCAGGGCACTGAAGCTTTCTTT. Full variable domain (rest looked up from reference TRBV7-9 and TRBJ1-1): DTGVSQNPRHKITKRGQNVTFRCDPISEHNRLYWYRQTLGQGPEFLTYFQNEAQLEKSRLLSDRFSAERPKGSFSTLEIQRTEQGDSAMYLCASGKMGPQGTEAFFGQGTRLTVV.